Shown below are 3 T cell receptor beta chains from a single sample sequenced in a study of T cell responses to AZD1222 COVID-19 vaccine. Produced via immunoSEQ multiplex PCR; TCRdb's table is partial and in-frame only. The data contain approximately 170,000 clones, about nine tenths of them singletons. The specimen comprised peripheral blood, sampled on day 0 of AZD1222 vaccination. These receptors originate from an adult in good health.

The gene calls are TRBV9 and TRBJ2-5, with 7 positions matching TRBD1. The V segment lost 0 bases and the J segment 1 base; nucleotides outside the gene matches: 3. CDR1 and CDR2 from the germline V gene are SGDLS and YYNGEE. The CDR3 has 15 amino acids. CDR3: CASSVGRDSQETQYF. Here the CDR3 DNA reads TGTGCCAGCAGCGTAGGTCGGGACAGCCAAGAGACCCAGTACTTC.

The V call is TRBV6-5, the J call TRBJ1-6, with TRBD1 identical over 8 bases. CDR3 length: 14 residues. Trimming removed 4 bases from V and 7 bases from J; junction bases left unmatched: 3. Germline assignment: CDR1 MNHEY and CDR2 SVGAGI. CDR3 sequence: CASSWAGGNSPLHF. CDR3 DNA: TGTGCCAGCAGTTGGGCAGGGGGCAATTCACCCCTCCACTTT.

The chain carries TRBV19 and TRBJ1-5, with a possible D match to TRBD1 (5 bases). V lost 6 bases to trimming and J lost 1 base, with 10 bases between them. The length of the CDR3 is 14 residues. From germline, CDR1 is LNHDA and CDR2 SQIVND (reference sequence). The CDR3 bases are TGTGCCAGTAGGGGGGAGGTCAGCAATCAGCCCCAGCATTTT. As protein: CASRGEVSNQPQHF. Looking up the rest from reference TRBV19 and TRBJ1-5 gives the full variable domain: DGGITQSPKYLFRKEGQNVTLSCEQNLNHDAMYWYRQDPGQGLRLIYYSQIVNDFQKGDIAEGYSVSREKKESFPLTVTSAQKNPTAFYLCASRGEVSNQPQHFGDGTRLSIL.